What follows are 32 T cell receptor beta chains derived from one specimen sequenced in a study of radiotherapy plus CTLA-4 blockade in lung cancer. Measured with immunoSEQ multiplex PCR; TCRdb has only the in-frame clones, and not every one. The sample lists about 85,000 clones, about 90% occurring once. Sample: peripheral blood, taken from a patient treated with radiotherapy plus ipilimumab. All receptors come from a human donor with non-small cell lung cancer who had a partial response to radiotherapy plus ipilimumab.

CDR3 protein: CASNPSGGQQNYGYTF. The CDR3 DNA is TGTGCCAGCAACCCCTCCGGGGGACAGCAAAACTATGGCTACACCTTC. The chain is built from TRBV7-9 and TRBJ1-2, with 7 bases fitting TRBD1. Germline V gene sequence: CDR1 SEHNR, CDR2 FQNEAQ (reference sequence). V was pared by 7 bases and J by 2 bases, with 13 bases of the junction left unmatched. The CDR3 has 16 residues.

V gene TRBV28 combines with J gene TRBJ2-3, with TRBD2 identical over 8 bases. Germline V CDR1 and CDR2: MDHEN, SYDVKM. V was clipped by 5 bases and J by 2 bases; unmatched bases: 6. This CDR3 has 15 amino acids. CDR3 nucleotide sequence: TGTGCCAGCAGTCTACTAGCGGATGTCACAGATACGCAGTATTTT. Its protein is CASSLLADVTDTQYF.

The chain is built from TRBV4-1 and TRBJ2-7; 10 nucleotides match TRBD1. The CDR3 runs 15 residues. Trimming at V came to 2 bases and at J to 5 bases, leaving 6 bases not matched to a gene. CDR1 is MGHRA, CDR2 YSYEKL, per germline. This CDR3 is CASSQPWTGGDEQYF. As DNA, the CDR3 is TGCGCCAGCAGCCAACCGTGGACAGGGGGGGACGAGCAGTACTTC.

J is TRBJ2-5 and V is TRBV28; 13 bases agree with TRBD2. This CDR3 spans 17 amino acids. The germline CDR1 and CDR2 sequences are MDHEN and SYDVKM. V trimming: 4 bases; J trimming: 6 bases; junction bases outside the gene matches: 11. Here the CDR3 reads CASSSSGTSGKYKTQYF. DNA of the CDR3: TGTGCCAGCAGTTCGAGTGGGACTAGCGGGAAATATAAGACCCAGTACTTC.

This chain's CDR3 is CASSDRRSGRARGTDTQYF. The CDR3 bases are TGTGCCAGCAGCGACAGGCGCAGCGGGAGGGCCCGAGGAACAGATACGCAGTATTTT. The chain is built from TRBV9 and TRBJ2-3, with 10 bases lining up with TRBD2. V dropped 3 bases and J dropped 3; count of bases not matched to a gene: 16. Germline CDR1 is SGDLS and CDR2 is YYNGEE. This CDR3 region has 19 residues.

The J gene is TRBJ1-2, the V gene TRBV9; TRBD1 matches at 10 bases. CDR1 and CDR2 from the germline V gene are SGDLS and YYNGEE. V gave up 4 bases and J gave up 7 bases; unmatched junction bases: 4. There are 13 residues in the CDR3. CDR3 region: CASSRRQGAGYTF. CDR3 in DNA: TGTGCCAGCAGCCGAAGACAGGGGGCTGGCTACACCTTC.

The CDR3: CASIRGGRGNEKLFF. CDR3 DNA sequence: TGTGCCAGCATTCGCGGTGGACGGGGTAATGAAAAACTGTTTTTT. This chain connects TRBV28 to TRBJ1-4; D ambiguous. The CDR3 totals 15 residues. Trimming took 7 bases from V and 4 from J, leaving 16 bases between them. CDR1 and CDR2 (germline): MDHEN, SYDVKM.

The rearrangement links TRBV7-3 to TRBJ2-1; 8 bases align to TRBD1. CDR1 SGHTA and CDR2 FQGTGA come from the germline V gene. The length of the CDR3 is 14 residues. The V gene end was trimmed by 6 bases and the J gene end by 6 bases; junction bases not matched to a gene: 7. Here the CDR3 reads CASSSAGTGNEQFF. The CDR3, as DNA: TGTGCCAGCAGTTCCGCCGGGACAGGCAATGAGCAGTTCTTC.

This clone was recorded only once. This sequence joins TRBV13 and TRBJ2-7; possibly TRBD1 for D (5 bases). V was cut by 4 bases and J by 0 bases, with 7 bases left in between. Germline CDR1 reads PRHDT; CDR2 reads FYEKMQ (reference sequence). The CDR3 runs 13 residues. CDR3 coding DNA: TGTGCCAGCAGCTCGGACACCTCCTACGAGCAGTACTTC. Encoded protein: CASSSDTSYEQYF.

The J gene is TRBJ2-5, the V gene TRBV7-2; no clear D gene. The V gene lost 5 bases and the J gene lost 3 bases, with 4 bases spanning the gap. This CDR3 is built from 11 residues. Germline CDR1 is SGHTA and CDR2 is FQGNSA. DNA of the CDR3: TGTGCCAGCAGCAATAAAGAGACCCAGTACTTC. Protein product: CASSNKETQYF.

The chain carries TRBV27 and TRBJ2-1; D gene unclear. Germline V gives CDR1 MNHEY, CDR2 SMNVEV (reference sequence). V shed 5 bases and J shed 5 bases, with 19 bases lying between them. This CDR3 contains 16 residues. CDR3 loop: CASSTNLRIANNEQFF. CDR3 nucleotide sequence: TGTGCCAGCAGTACGAACTTACGAATTGCAAACAATGAGCAGTTCTTC.

The chain uses TRBV28 and TRBJ1-2; 9 nucleotides match TRBD1. V was clipped by 6 bases and J by 0 bases; unmatched bases: 2. Germline assignment: CDR1 MDHEN and CDR2 SYDVKM. The CDR3 sequence is 14 residues long. CDR3 loop: CASSGDRANYGYTF. In DNA, the CDR3 is TGTGCCAGCAGCGGGGACAGGGCTAACTATGGCTACACCTTC.

This rearrangement joins TRBV6-1 to TRBJ1-6; tentative D call: TRBD1 (6 bases). Trimming removed 8 bases from V and 7 bases from J, with 15 bases in between. The CDR3 consists of 14 residues. Germline CDR1 is MNHNS and CDR2 is SASEGT. This chain's CDR3 is CASLYREQNSPLHF. The CDR3 DNA follows: TGTGCCAGCCTGTACAGGGAACAGAATTCACCCCTCCACTTT.

This chain connects TRBV28 to TRBJ2-5, with TRBD1 as a possible D gene (5 bases). The CDR3 extends over 13 amino acids. The germline V and J ends were trimmed by 6 bases and 1 base, with 9 bases remaining between them. Germline CDR1 and CDR2: MDHEN and SYDVKM. For the CDR3, the DNA is TGTGCCAGCAGGACCAGGGTCCAAGAGACCCAGTACTTC. Its translation: CASRTRVQETQYF.

The table lists this clone with a count of one. This sequence joins TRBV6-5 and TRBJ1-1; 10 positions agree with TRBD1. There are 14 residues in the CDR3. The germline CDR1 and CDR2 sequences are MNHEY and SVGAGI. The ends lost 6 bases at V and 11 bases at J; junction bases unmatched: 12. CDR3: CASRDRGRVNDAFF. CDR3 bases: TGTGCCAGCAGAGACAGGGGGCGCGTCAATGACGCTTTCTTT.

The chain carries TRBV6-4 and TRBJ2-2; tentatively, D is TRBD2 (6 bases). V dropped 5 bases and J dropped 0 bases, with 10 bases sitting between them. CDR3 length equals 15 residues. CDR1 MRHNA and CDR2 SNTAGT come from the germline V gene. CDR3 DNA sequence: TGTGCCAGCAGTCGGGAGTTCTCGAACACCGGGGAGCTGTTTTTT. Amino acids: CASSREFSNTGELFF.

This chain uses TRBV19 with TRBJ1-2; maybe TRBD1 (5 bases). The V end was cut by 3 bases, the J end by 6 bases, with 11 bases between. Germline CDR1 LNHDA, CDR2 SQIVND (reference sequence). This CDR3 is 13 amino acids long. The CDR3 region has the DNA TGTGCCAGTAGTATCGGGGGAGGCAATGGCTACACCTTC. Translated, it gives CASSIGGGNGYTF.

On this clone: Different DNA sequences within this sample yield the same CDR3. J is TRBJ1-1 and V is TRBV20-1, with D uncertain. Germline CDR1 DFQATT, CDR2 SNEGSKA (reference sequence). The length of the CDR3 is 11 residues. V gave up 3 bases and J gave up 8 bases, with 10 bases separating them. The CDR3 loop reads CSARPGREAFF. In DNA, the CDR3 is TGCAGTGCTAGGCCGGGTCGCGAAGCTTTCTTT.

This chain connects TRBV6-6 to TRBJ2-3; 9 nucleotides align to TRBD2. Germline loops: CDR1 MNHNY, CDR2 SVGAGI (reference sequence). The ends lost 7 bases at V and 1 base at J; junction bases unmatched: 6. This CDR3 has 15 residues. CDR3 nucleotides: TGTGCCAGCACCTCGAGGACTAGCGGCACAGATACGCAGTATTTT. Amino acids: CASTSRTSGTDTQYF.

The V call is TRBV28, the J call TRBJ1-2; TRBD1 might be the D (5 bases). The CDR3 is made up of 16 amino acids. V lost 4 bases and J 5 bases, leaving 20 bases between the germline ends. Germline CDR1 and CDR2: MDHEN and SYDVKM. CDR3 loop: CASSYPSGGGLYGYTF. The CDR3 coding sequence is TGTGCCAGCAGTTACCCGTCGGGGGGAGGGTTGTATGGCTACACCTTC.

This chain uses TRBV6-1 with TRBJ2-5; TRBD1 matches at 11 bases. The J call may be faulty, since TRBJ2-7 better matches the DNA end. The germline gives CDR1 MNHNS, CDR2 SASEGT. The CDR3 runs 15 residues. The CDR3 loop reads CASSDRDRGSYEQYF. The CDR3 DNA reads TGTGCCAGCAGTGATCGGGACAGGGGGTCCTACGAGCAGTACTTC.

The V and J genes are TRBV6-1 and TRBJ2-1, with D possibly matching TRBD1 (5 bases). Trimming took off 1 base at V and 6 bases at J, with 10 bases between the two ends. CDR3 length equals 14 residues. The germline gives CDR1 MNHNS, CDR2 SASEGT. The CDR3 sequence is CASSEGRVINEQFF. The DNA for the CDR3 is TGTGCCAGCAGTGAAGGCAGGGTTATCAATGAGCAGTTCTTC.

This clone occurred a few times. This chain links TRBV6-5 with TRBJ2-7; tentative D call: TRBD1 (6 bases). Germline V lookup: CDR1 MNHEY, CDR2 SVGAGI. CDR3 length: 12 amino acids. V was shortened by 5 bases and J by 6 bases, with 11 bases between the two germline ends. The CDR3 coding sequence is TGTGCCAGCAGTACAGGGTTCGGCGAGCAGTACGTC. This codes for CASSTGFGEQYV.

The chain combines TRBV5-4 with TRBJ2-1; no clear D. CDR1 SGHNT and CDR2 YYREEE come from the germline V gene (reference sequence). The CDR3 spans 13 residues. V lost 4 bases to trimming and J lost 6 bases, with 11 bases between them. CDR3 in DNA: TGTGCCAGCAGCCCTGGAGACTCCAATGAGCAGTTCTTC. Residues: CASSPGDSNEQFF.

The rearrangement joins TRBV5-1 to TRBJ2-1; 9 bases agree with TRBD2. Germline CDR1 and CDR2: SGHRS and YFSETQ. V shed 0 bases, J shed 7 bases, and the junction held 5 bases outside the gene matches. This CDR3 has 15 amino acids. CDR3 in DNA: TGCGCCAGCAGCTTGGCACTAGCGGGTTTTAATGAGCAGTTCTTC. Residues: CASSLALAGFNEQFF.

This rearrangement joins TRBV5-1 to TRBJ2-7; a weak D match, TRBD2 (5 bases). Per the germline V gene, CDR1 is SGHRS and CDR2 is YFSETQ. CDR3 length: 14 amino acids. Trimming removed 0 bases from V and 3 bases from J, with 10 bases in between. CDR3 amino acids: CASSLEGRGYEQYF. In DNA, the CDR3 is TGCGCCAGCAGCTTGGAAGGGAGAGGCTACGAGCAGTACTTC.

The chain carries TRBV27 and TRBJ1-6; D remains unclear. Germline V lookup: CDR1 MNHEY, CDR2 SMNVEV (reference sequence). With 6 bases removed from V and 10 bases from J, the gap between germline ends came to 13 bases. CDR3 length: 13 residues. This chain's CDR3 is CASSPTSKSPLHF. The CDR3 DNA sequence: TGTGCCAGCAGCCCTACGTCGAAGTCACCCCTCCACTTT.

This chain joins TRBV14 and TRBJ1-2; 7 positions match TRBD1. The CDR3 is 15 amino acids. The germline V gene encodes CDR1 SGHDN and CDR2 FVKESK. Losses at the gene ends were 4 bases for V and 0 bases for J; bases not matched to a gene: 5. The CDR3 reads CASSLWDRANYGYTF. CDR3 DNA sequence: TGTGCCAGCAGCCTTTGGGACAGAGCTAACTATGGCTACACCTTC.

Comment on this clone: Within the sample, other DNA sequences also encode this same CDR3. The V and J genes are TRBV10-3 and TRBJ2-1; D remains unclear. In germline, CDR1 is ENHRY, CDR2 SYGVKD. V lost 0 bases and J lost 0, with 6 bases in between. The CDR3 has 15 residues. The CDR3 reads CAISESASSYNEQFF. The CDR3 DNA reads TGTGCCATCAGTGAGTCCGCGAGCTCCTACAATGAGCAGTTCTTC.

The CDR3 sequence: CAWQLSSYNSPLHF. CDR3 nucleotide sequence: TGTGCCTGGCAACTGAGCTCCTATAATTCACCCCTCCACTTT. The rearrangement uses TRBV30 and TRBJ1-6; D is ambiguous. Trimming took 5 bases from V and 0 from J, leaving 8 bases between them. This CDR3 is built from 14 residues. Germline loops: CDR1 GTSNPN, CDR2 SVGIG (reference sequence).

The rearrangement joins TRBV6-1 to TRBJ1-2; TRBD1 matches 8 bases. Germline V lookup: CDR1 MNHNS, CDR2 SASEGT. The V and J ends lost 6 bases and 7 bases, in that order; junction bases with no gene match: 7. The CDR3 runs 13 residues. CDR3 nucleotides: TGTGCCAGCAGACTAGGACAGGGCTTTGGCTACACCTTC. This encodes CASRLGQGFGYTF.

This chain uses TRBV19 with TRBJ2-1; TRBD2 agrees at 9 bases. Losses at the gene ends were 7 bases for V and 4 bases for J; bases not matched to a gene: 8. The germline CDR1 and CDR2 sequences are LNHDA and SQIVND (reference sequence). The CDR3 runs to 15 residues. The CDR3 loop reads CASMVLAGGYNEQFF. The CDR3 DNA reads as TGTGCCAGTATGGTACTAGCGGGTGGTTACAATGAGCAGTTCTTC. Complete variable domain (other parts from reference TRBV19 and TRBJ2-1): DGGITQSPKYLFRKEGQNVTLSCEQNLNHDAMYWYRQDPGQGLRLIYYSQIVNDFQKGDIAEGYSVSREKKESFPLTVTSAQKNPTAFYLCASMVLAGGYNEQFFGPGTRLTVL.